Below, 20 T cell receptor beta chains from the same sample are listed, as sequenced in a study of blood T cell repertoires in COVID-19. Profiled with immunoSEQ multiplex PCR; TCRdb holds only in-frame clones, not every one. The profile shows about 13,000 clones, 90% of them singletons. The sequenced sample was peripheral blood. The receptors come from a human donor with active COVID-19. The donor label of this sample is uncertain.

The V call is TRBV4-2, the J call TRBJ2-7, with 9 bases matching TRBD2. V dropped 0 bases and J dropped 2; count of bases not matched to a gene: 8. The germline V gene encodes CDR1 LGHNA and CDR2 YNFKEQ. CDR3 size: 17 residues. Here the CDR3 reads CASSQDGLAGSTYEQYF. The CDR3 nucleotides read TGTGCCAGCAGCCAAGATGGGCTAGCGGGGTCAACCTACGAGCAGTACTTC.

V usage is TRBV12-5 and J usage is TRBJ2-7; 9 bases map to TRBD1. This CDR3 is built from 15 residues. Germline V gives CDR1 LGHNT, CDR2 FRNRAP. The J segment lost 0 bases and the V segment lost 5 bases, leaving 5 bases of the junction unmatched. For the CDR3, the DNA is TGTGCTAGTGGTCTTGGGACAGGGTACTCCTACGAGCAGTACTTC. As protein: CASGLGTGYSYEQYF.

CDR3 protein: CASRLGLTGGRTEAFF. The CDR3, as DNA: TGTGCAAGTCGCTTAGGGCTTACAGGGGGCAGGACTGAAGCTTTCTTT. The chain carries TRBV12-2 and TRBJ1-1; TRBD1, as called in the table, went unchecked against the DNA. TRBV12-2 is classified as a pseudogene. The CDR3 extends over 16 amino acids.

The chain recombines TRBV28 with TRBJ1-2; perhaps TRBD1 as D (6 bases). The CDR3 sequence is 18 residues long. The V gene's germline CDR1 is MDHEN and CDR2 SYDVKM. V was trimmed by 4 bases and J by 0 bases, leaving 21 bases between them. The CDR3 region is CASSYAGQSSGPNYGYTF. DNA of the CDR3: TGTGCCAGCAGTTATGCCGGACAGTCGTCAGGGCCTAACTATGGCTACACCTTC.

The gene calls are TRBV2 and TRBJ1-2, with no clear D. CDR3 length equals 14 residues. V lost 4 bases, J lost 4 bases, and 13 bases lay in between. Germline V gives CDR1 SNHLY, CDR2 FYNNEI. CDR3 region: CASSVSQTVYGYTF. The CDR3 bases are TGTGCCAGCAGTGTTTCACAAACCGTCTATGGCTACACCTTC.

The rearrangement links TRBV19 to TRBJ2-1, with D possibly matching TRBD1 (6 bases). Germline CDR1 is LNHDA and CDR2 is SQIVND (reference sequence). V dropped 7 bases and J dropped 3 bases, with 13 bases sitting between them. The CDR3 length is 14 residues. The CDR3 nucleotides are TGTGCCAGTACCAGGGACACCGGCTACAATGAGCAGTTCTTC. Its protein product is CASTRDTGYNEQFF. Together with reference TRBV19 and TRBJ2-1, the CDR3 gives the full variable domain: DGGITQSPKYLFRKEGQNVTLSCEQNLNHDAMYWYRQDPGQGLRLIYYSQIVNDFQKGDIAEGYSVSREKKESFPLTVTSAQKNPTAFYLCASTRDTGYNEQFFGPGTRLTVL.

V usage is TRBV4-3 and J usage is TRBJ2-6; 9 nucleotides agree with TRBD1. The CDR3 is made up of 18 amino acids. V was clipped by 0 bases and J by 0 bases; unmatched bases: 3. Germline V lookup: CDR1 LGHNA, CDR2 YSLEER. Written as DNA, the CDR3 is TGCGCCAGCAGCCAAGACGGGACAGGGAGCTCTGGGGCCAACGTCCTGACTTTC. Amino acid sequence: CASSQDGTGSSGANVLTF.

The rearrangement joins TRBV27 to TRBJ1-1; D unclear. V lost 2 bases and J lost 5, with 9 bases in between. Looked up from germline, CDR1 is MNHEY and CDR2 is SMNVEV (reference sequence). This CDR3 has 13 residues. The CDR3 reads CASSLGRVTEAFF. The CDR3, as DNA: TGTGCCAGCAGTTTAGGGCGAGTTACTGAAGCTTTCTTT.

This chain uses TRBV30 with TRBJ2-7, with TRBD1 matching 10 bases. The germline V gene has CDR1 GTSNPN and CDR2 SVGIG (reference sequence). The CDR3 extends over 17 amino acids. With 2 bases clipped from V and 4 bases from J, the junction kept 14 bases outside the gene matches. CDR3 nucleotides: TGTGCCTGGAGTAAGATTGGGACAGGGGAATCGTGGTACGAGCAGTACTTC. Protein: CAWSKIGTGESWYEQYF.

The V and J genes are TRBV4-3 and TRBJ2-3; 8 bases map to TRBD2. CDR3 size: 17 residues. Germline V CDR1 and CDR2: LGHNA, YSLEER. V trimming: 2 bases; J trimming: 1 base; junction bases outside the gene matches: 8. CDR3 in DNA: TGCGCCAGCAGCCAAAGTTTGAGCGGGGGAGGCACAGATACGCAGTATTTT. Protein sequence: CASSQSLSGGGTDTQYF.

The rearrangement uses TRBV9 and TRBJ2-1, with TRBD2 matching 8 bases. The CDR3 sequence is 18 residues long. CDR1 is SGDLS, CDR2 YYNGEE, per germline. With V trimmed by 0 bases and J by 7 bases, 15 bases remained unmatched. CDR3 DNA sequence: TGTGCCAGCAGCGTAGGCCTTTCAGCGGGGGATTCGAAGAATGAGCAGTTCTTC. This gives the protein CASSVGLSAGDSKNEQFF. Filled out from reference TRBV9 and TRBJ2-1, the complete variable domain reads DSGVTQTPKHLITATGQRVTLRCSPRSGDLSVYWYQQSLDQGLQFLIQYYNGEERAKGNILERFSAQQFPDLHSELNLSSLELGDSALYFCASSVGLSAGDSKNEQFFGPGTRLTVL.

The chain employs TRBV6-6 and TRBJ2-1; possibly TRBD1 for D (6 bases). The CDR3 totals 16 residues. The germline gives CDR1 MNHNY, CDR2 SVGAGI (reference sequence). Trimming cost V 7 bases and J 3 bases, with 19 bases left between them. The CDR3 region has the DNA TGTGCCAGCACCCCCTTAAGGGGGAAGGACTACAATGAGCAGTTCTTC. Its protein is CASTPLRGKDYNEQFF.

J is TRBJ2-3 and V is TRBV7-9, with TRBD2 as a possible D gene (5 bases). In germline, CDR1 is SEHNR, CDR2 FQNEAQ (reference sequence). The CDR3 loop spans 14 amino acids. The ends were cut back, 11 bases at V and 5 bases at J, with 20 bases in the middle. The CDR3 DNA reads TGTGCCTTTCCTACTAGTGGATTTGGAGATACGCAGTATTTT. Translated: CAFPTSGFGDTQYF.

This sequence joins TRBV5-1 and TRBJ2-2, with a weak D call TRBD1 (5 bases). CDR1 and CDR2 from the germline V gene are SGHRS and YFSETQ. This CDR3 is built from 15 residues. Trimming shortened V by 3 bases and J by 3 bases, and 12 bases separated the two germline ends. CDR3 residues: CASSSQGPYTGELFF. In DNA form, the CDR3 reads TGCGCCAGCAGCTCTCAGGGTCCCTACACCGGGGAGCTGTTTTTT.

This sequence joins TRBV7-2 and TRBJ2-2; the match to TRBD1 covers 7 bases. The germline CDR1 and CDR2 sequences are SGHTA and FQGNSA. V was clipped by 5 bases and J by 2 bases; unmatched bases: 8. This CDR3 has 16 residues. This CDR3 reads CASSTYRGLNTGELFF. CDR3 nucleotides: TGTGCCAGCAGCACCTACAGGGGCCTAAACACCGGGGAGCTGTTTTTT. Drawing the rest from reference TRBV7-2 and TRBJ2-2, the complete variable domain is GAGVSQSPSNKVTEKGKDVELRCDPISGHTALYWYRQSLGQGLEFLIYFQGNSAPDKSGLPSDRFSAERTGGSVSTLTIQRTQQEDSAVYLCASSTYRGLNTGELFFGEGSRLTVL.

The chain uses TRBV7-2 and TRBJ1-1; 7 nucleotides line up with TRBD1. Unmatched junction bases numbered 9, after V lost 1 base and J lost 7 bases. Germline V CDR1 and CDR2: SGHTA, FQGNSA. There are 15 residues in the CDR3. The CDR3 region is CASSLVGVDRDEAFF. The CDR3 DNA is TGTGCCAGCAGCTTAGTTGGGGTCGACAGGGATGAAGCTTTCTTT.

This clone appeared once. The chain links TRBV7-2 to TRBJ1-4; the D is unclear. Trimming pared 1 base from V and 4 bases from J, leaving 7 bases between. This CDR3 has 14 amino acids. CDR1 is SGHTA and CDR2 is FQGNSA in the germline V gene. The CDR3: CASSLGRVNEKLFF. As DNA, the CDR3 is TGTGCCAGCAGCTTAGGGCGGGTTAATGAAAAACTGTTTTTT.

The chain has TRBV6-1 and TRBJ2-7; 10 bases line up with TRBD1. V trimming: 3 bases; J trimming: 4 bases; junction bases outside the gene matches: 3. This CDR3 is 14 amino acids long. Germline V CDR1 and CDR2: MNHNS, SASEGT. The CDR3 reads CASSEGTGAYEQYF. CDR3 nucleotides: TGTGCCAGCAGTGAGGGGACAGGGGCTTACGAGCAGTACTTC.

The rearrangement uses TRBV27 and TRBJ1-1; the D gene is possibly TRBD1 (5 bases). Trimming pared 4 bases from V and 7 bases from J, leaving 16 bases between. CDR1 is MNHEY, CDR2 SMNVEV, per germline (reference sequence). This CDR3 has 14 residues. In DNA form, the CDR3 reads TGTGCCAGCAGTTACTCCCTTGGGGCATTTGAAGCTTTCTTT. Translation gives CASSYSLGAFEAFF.

V usage is TRBV5-6 and J usage is TRBJ2-7, with TRBD1 matching over 9 bases. This CDR3 has 14 residues. V dropped 4 bases and J dropped 3; count of bases not matched to a gene: 5. In germline, CDR1 is SGHDT, CDR2 YYEEEE. The CDR3 spells CASSGGTGYYEQYF. The CDR3 DNA reads as TGTGCCAGCAGCGGCGGGACAGGGTACTACGAGCAGTACTTC.